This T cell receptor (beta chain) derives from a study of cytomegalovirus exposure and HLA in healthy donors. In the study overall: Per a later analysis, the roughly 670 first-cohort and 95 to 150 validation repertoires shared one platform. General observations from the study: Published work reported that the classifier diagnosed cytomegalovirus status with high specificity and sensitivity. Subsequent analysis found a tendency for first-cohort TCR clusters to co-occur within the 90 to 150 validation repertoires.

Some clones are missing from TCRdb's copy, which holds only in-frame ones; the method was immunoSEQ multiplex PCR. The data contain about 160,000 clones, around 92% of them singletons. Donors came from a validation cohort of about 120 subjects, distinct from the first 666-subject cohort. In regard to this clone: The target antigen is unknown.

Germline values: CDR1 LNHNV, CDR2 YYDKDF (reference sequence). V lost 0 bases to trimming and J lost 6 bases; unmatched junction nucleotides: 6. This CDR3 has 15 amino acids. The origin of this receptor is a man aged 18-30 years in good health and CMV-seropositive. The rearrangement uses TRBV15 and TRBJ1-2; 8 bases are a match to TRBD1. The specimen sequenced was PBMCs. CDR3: CATSREARGQDGYTF. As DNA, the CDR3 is TGTGCCACCAGCAGAGAGGCCAGGGGGCAGGATGGCTACACCTTC.